These 22 T cell receptor beta chains share one sample of origin, sequenced in a study of T cells in Graves' hyperthyroidism and ophthalmopathy. Template material for amplifying TCR beta CDR3 regions consisted of RNA transcripts. Researchers ran a first-round RT-PCR on the TCR CDR3 using the HTBI primer set. TCRdb analysed the multiplex PCR reads with MiXCR anew, one entry per CDR3 protein. The sample has 480,000 or so distinct CDR3 sequences; roughly 45% are singletons. The sequencing sample was made of peripheral blood or thyroid tissue (not recorded which). The source of these receptors is an adult woman with Graves' disease, either hyperthyroidism or ophthalmopathy (not recorded which).

The gene calls are TRBV7-9 and TRBJ2-7, with 10 bases aligning to TRBD1. CDR1 and CDR2 from the germline V gene are SEHNR and FQNEAQ (reference sequence). This CDR3 comprises 16 residues. V shed 2 bases and J 6 bases; nucleotides not matched to a gene: 10. The CDR3 coding sequence is TGTGCCAGCAGCTTAAACCCGGGACAGGGGCCTCTCGAGCAGTACTTC. This codes for CASSLNPGQGPLEQYF.

This sequence joins TRBV7-6 and TRBJ1-1, with D unclear. V was trimmed by 0 bases and J by 0 bases, leaving 8 bases between them. CDR1 and CDR2 (germline): SGHVS, FNYEAQ. The CDR3 spans 15 residues. DNA for the CDR3: TGTGCCAGCAGCTTAGCCCAAGAGGTGAACACTGAAGCTTTCTTT. Protein sequence: CASSLAQEVNTEAFF.

This clonotype was seen many times. The chain uses TRBV6-2 or TRBV6-3 and TRBJ1-5, with a weak D call TRBD1 (5 bases). Germline V gene lookup returns CDR1 MNHEY and CDR2 SVGEGT. CDR3 size: 13 residues. The germline V and J ends were trimmed by 8 bases and 4 bases, with 12 bases remaining between them. The CDR3, as DNA: TGTGCCAGCTCGTGGGAGGGGAATCAGCCCCAGCATTTT. Translated, it gives CASSWEGNQPQHF.

The chain joins TRBV7-2 to TRBJ2-5; 11 bases fit TRBD2. This CDR3 has 15 amino acids. The V gene end was trimmed by 5 bases and the J gene end by 5 bases; junction bases not matched to a gene: 7. In germline, CDR1 is SGHTA, CDR2 FQGNSA. The CDR3 is CASSRGLAGWETQYF. As DNA, the CDR3 is TGTGCCAGCAGCCGCGGACTAGCGGGCTGGGAGACCCAGTACTTC.

The chain carries TRBV5-1 and TRBJ2-5, with D uncertain. Germline CDR1 reads SGHRS; CDR2 reads YFSETQ. Trimming took off 4 bases at V and 3 bases at J, with 4 bases between the two ends. The CDR3 runs to 11 residues. The CDR3 nucleotides are TGCGCCAGCAGCGCAAAAGAGACCCAGTACTTC. It specifies CASSAKETQYF.

This clonotype appeared many times. The J gene is TRBJ2-2, the V gene TRBV5-1, with D perhaps TRBD1 (5 bases). The CDR3 consists of 15 residues. Between the trimmed V and J ends, which lost 1 base and 5 bases, there was a span of 12 bases. CDR1 and CDR2 (germline): SGHRS, YFSETQ. CDR3 coding DNA: TGCGCCAGCAGCTTGAAGGGGCCAGGGACCGGGGAGCTGTTTTTT. Amino acids: CASSLKGPGTGELFF.

This clonotype was seen just once. The chain joins TRBV29-1 to TRBJ1-2; 9 nucleotides line up with TRBD1. The CDR3 spans 15 residues. The trim removed 8 bases at V and 7 bases at J, leaving 17 bases unmatched. Germline V gives CDR1 SQVTM, CDR2 ANQGSEA. This CDR3 is CSSLRQQGALSGYTF. Written as DNA, the CDR3 is TGCAGCTCTCTTCGGCAACAGGGGGCGCTGAGTGGCTACACCTTC. Full variable domain (rest looked up from reference TRBV29-1 and TRBJ1-2): SAVISQKPSRDICQRGTSLTIQCQVDSQVTMMFWYRQQPGQSLTLIATANQGSEATYESGFVIDKFPISRPNLTFSTLTVSNMSPEDSSIYLCSSLRQQGALSGYTFGSGTRLTVV.

This clonotype was observed at least ten times. This sequence joins TRBV6-5 and TRBJ2-5; a possible D gene is TRBD2 (6 bases). The length of the CDR3 is 15 residues. CDR1 is MNHEY and CDR2 is SVGAGI in the germline V gene. Trimming shortened V by 6 bases and J by 0 bases, and 14 bases separated the two germline ends. The CDR3 loop reads CASSPRRGYQETQYF. CDR3 nucleotides: TGTGCCAGCAGCCCCCGACGGGGGTACCAAGAGACCCAGTACTTC.

This clonotype was observed a handful of times. CDR3 bases: TGTGCCAGCAGCCCCGGCAGACCGAGCAATCAGCCCCAGCATTTT. Its protein is CASSPGRPSNQPQHF. This chain joins TRBV7-8 and TRBJ1-5; D call uncertain. Between the trimmed V and J ends, which lost 5 bases and 1 base, there was a span of 12 bases. The CDR3 has 15 amino acids. Germline V CDR1 and CDR2: SGHVS, FQNEAQ.

This clonotype was recorded at least ten times. This chain connects TRBV20-1 to TRBJ1-5; weak D call: TRBD1 (5 bases). Germline V CDR1 and CDR2: DFQATT, SNEGSKA (reference sequence). The CDR3 has 15 residues. V lost 5 bases, J lost 5 bases, and 19 bases lay in between. The CDR3 here is CSAPKEGRLYQPQHF. DNA for the CDR3: TGCAGTGCTCCCAAAGAGGGGCGACTCTATCAGCCCCAGCATTTT.

The chain has TRBV29-1 and TRBJ2-7, with 10 bases fitting TRBD1. The CDR3 is 15 amino acids. J gave up 3 bases and V 7 bases, and 12 bases lay outside the gene matches. Germline V gene sequence: CDR1 SQVTM, CDR2 ANQGSEA. The CDR3 is CSARVGDRGLYEQYF. CDR3 nucleotide sequence: TGCAGCGCTAGAGTGGGGGACAGGGGACTCTACGAGCAGTACTTC.

The chain recombines TRBV7-9 with TRBJ1-6, with D possibly being TRBD1 (5 bases). CDR3 length: 14 residues. With 4 bases removed from V and 7 bases from J, the gap between germline ends came to 11 bases. Germline V gene lookup returns CDR1 SEHNR and CDR2 FQNEAQ (reference sequence). The CDR3 DNA is TGTGCCAGCAGCTGGGACGGACTAAATTCACCCCTCCACTTT. Translation: CASSWDGLNSPLHF.

This chain links TRBV15 with TRBJ2-6; perhaps TRBD1 as D (6 bases). This CDR3 is built from 20 residues. Trimming cost V 1 base and J 2 bases, with 21 bases left between them. Germline values: CDR1 LNHNV, CDR2 YYDKDF (reference sequence). The chain's CDR3 is CATSRGGRWRSGAGANVLTF. As DNA, the CDR3 is TGTGCCACCAGCAGAGGAGGCCGATGGCGGTCAGGGGCTGGGGCCAACGTCCTGACTTTC.

The rearrangement joins TRBV12-3 or TRBV12-4 to TRBJ2-5; D remains unclear. Trimming shortened V by 4 bases and J by 5 bases, and 17 bases separated the two germline ends. This CDR3 comprises 15 residues. CDR3 in DNA: TGTGCCAGCAGTTACTCGATTAGTAGCTGGGAGACCCAGTACTTC. This codes for CASSYSISSWETQYF.

The V call is TRBV2, the J call TRBJ1-5, with D maybe TRBD1 (6 bases). This CDR3 is built from 13 residues. Germline loops: CDR1 SNHLY, CDR2 FYNNEI. V dropped 4 bases and J dropped 7 bases, with 11 bases sitting between them. The CDR3 region has the DNA TGTGCCAGCAGTGGGCCAGGGGAACAGCCCCAGCATTTT. Translation: CASSGPGEQPQHF.

The chain joins TRBV27 to TRBJ1-5, with D perhaps TRBD1 (5 bases). The CDR3 has 13 residues. Trimming left V 6 bases short and J 3 bases short, with 9 bases between. Germline V gene data show CDR1 as MNHEY and CDR2 as SMNVEV (reference sequence). CDR3 protein: CASSRQFNQPQHF. Written as DNA, the CDR3 is TGTGCCAGCAGCCGACAGTTCAATCAGCCCCAGCATTTT.

This clonotype has just a few counts. The CDR3 loop reads CASSSPDRVSAGELFF. In DNA form, the CDR3 reads TGTGCCAGCAGTTCGCCGGACAGGGTAAGCGCCGGGGAGCTGTTTTTT. The chain joins TRBV12-3 or TRBV12-4 to TRBJ2-2; 8 positions agree with TRBD1. The CDR3 totals 16 residues. V was pared by 4 bases and J by 6 bases, with 10 bases of the junction left unmatched.

The genes are TRBV15 and TRBJ1-5; the D is unclear. Germline V gives CDR1 LNHNV, CDR2 YYDKDF (reference sequence). This CDR3 has 15 amino acids. The V end was cut by 2 bases, the J end by 7 bases, with 15 bases between. The CDR3 nucleotides are TGTGCCACCAGCAGAAATCGGGCTGGCGGGCAGCCCCAGCATTTT. Translated: CATSRNRAGGQPQHF.

This clonotype was recorded at least ten times. This rearrangement joins TRBV5-1 to TRBJ1-1; TRBD1 matches 7 bases. J was trimmed by 4 bases and V by 4 bases; bases with no gene match: 7. Germline V lookup: CDR1 SGHRS, CDR2 YFSETQ. CDR3 size: 14 residues. The CDR3 region is CASSSGQVFTEAFF. The CDR3 DNA reads as TGCGCCAGCAGCAGCGGACAGGTTTTCACTGAAGCTTTCTTT.

This clonotype was seen ten or more times. The J gene is TRBJ2-5, the V gene TRBV12-3 or TRBV12-4; either TRBD1 or TRBD2 may fit D (6 bases each). The V and J ends lost 6 bases and 5 bases respectively, with 16 bases between them. The CDR3 totals 14 residues. CDR3: CASSRPGAGETQYF. DNA for the CDR3: TGTGCCAGCAGCCGGCCAGGGGCGGGGGAGACCCAGTACTTC.

The chain recombines TRBV7-9 with TRBJ1-5; the D gene is possibly TRBD1 (6 bases). Germline V gene sequence: CDR1 SEHNR, CDR2 FQNEAQ (reference sequence). Trimming left V 9 bases short and J 4 bases short, with 16 bases between. The CDR3 runs to 14 residues. The CDR3 DNA sequence: TGTGCCAGTCAACGGGGGGCAGAAAATCAGCCCCAGCATTTT. Translating it yields CASQRGAENQPQHF. Full variable domain (rest looked up from reference TRBV7-9 and TRBJ1-5): DTGVSQNPRHKITKRGQNVTFRCDPISEHNRLYWYRQTLGQGPEFLTYFQNEAQLEKSRLLSDRFSAERPKGSFSTLEIQRTEQGDSAMYLCASQRGAENQPQHFGDGTRLSIL.

The sample holds many counts of this clonotype. V usage is TRBV20-1 and J usage is TRBJ1-1; 8 nucleotides line up with TRBD1. The CDR3 loop spans 17 amino acids. The trim removed 0 bases at V and 0 bases at J, leaving 9 bases unmatched. Per the germline V gene, CDR1 is DFQATT and CDR2 is SNEGSKA (reference sequence). CDR3 DNA sequence: TGCAGTGCTAGAGACCCGGACAGGGAAGGGATGAACACTGAAGCTTTCTTT. Translating it yields CSARDPDREGMNTEAFF.